This T cell receptor (beta chain) came from a study of OX40 agonist ivuxolimab in advanced cancers. Study at large: Patient treatment consisted of intravenous ivuxolimab administration every 2 weeks at 0.01 to 10 mg/kg. A partial response was reached by three patients: one with hepatocellular carcinoma and two with cutaneous melanoma.

Remarks on this clone: What it recognizes is unknown.

Autoimmune disease history or systemic immunosuppression led to patient exclusion. Clones were sequenced by immunoSEQ multiplex PCR, and TCRdb holds only the in-frame ones, with some missing. The sample has under 95,000 clones, 75% to 90% seen once. Study conclusions and caveats: With doses of 0.1-3.0 mg/kg, partial responders showed among the lowest clonal expansion.

The CDR3 runs to 16 residues. Looked up from germline, CDR1 is MDHEN and CDR2 is SYDVKM. Unmatched junction bases numbered 7, after V lost 4 bases and J lost 2 bases. Sequenced here: CD4+ or CD8+ T cells sorted from blood, sampled in a trial of the OX40 agonist ivuxolimab. The clonotype was recovered from an adult with an advanced solid tumor such as melanoma, head and neck, liver or kidney cancer. V usage is TRBV28 and J usage is TRBJ2-3; TRBD2 matches 9 bases. The CDR3 region has the DNA TGTGCCAGCAGTTCTTTCGCGGGGGGGCTCACAGATACGCAGTATTTT. Translation: CASSSFAGGLTDTQYF.